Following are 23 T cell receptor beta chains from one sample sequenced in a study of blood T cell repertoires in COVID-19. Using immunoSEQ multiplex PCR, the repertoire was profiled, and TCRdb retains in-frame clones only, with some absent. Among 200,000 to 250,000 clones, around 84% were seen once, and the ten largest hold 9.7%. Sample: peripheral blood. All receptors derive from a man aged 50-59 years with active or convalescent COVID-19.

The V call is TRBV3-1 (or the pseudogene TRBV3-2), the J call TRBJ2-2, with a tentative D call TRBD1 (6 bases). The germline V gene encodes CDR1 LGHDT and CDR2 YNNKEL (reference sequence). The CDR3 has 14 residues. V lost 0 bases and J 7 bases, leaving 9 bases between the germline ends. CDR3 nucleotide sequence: TGTGCCAGCAGCCAAGAGGGGGCAGGCGGGGAGCTGTTTTTT. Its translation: CASSQEGAGGELFF.

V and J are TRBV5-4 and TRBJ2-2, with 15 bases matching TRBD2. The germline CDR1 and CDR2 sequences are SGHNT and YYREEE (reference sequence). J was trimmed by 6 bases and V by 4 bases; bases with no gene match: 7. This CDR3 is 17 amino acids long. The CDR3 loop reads CASSGTSGGPAPGELFF. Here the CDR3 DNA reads TGTGCCAGCAGCGGGACTAGCGGGGGGCCAGCGCCCGGGGAGCTGTTTTTT.

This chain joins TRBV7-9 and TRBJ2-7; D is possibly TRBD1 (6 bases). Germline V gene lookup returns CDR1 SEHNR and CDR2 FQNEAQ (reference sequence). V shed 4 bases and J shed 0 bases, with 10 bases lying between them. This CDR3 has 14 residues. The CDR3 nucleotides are TGTGCCAGCAGCTGGGACATAAGCTCCTACGAGCAGTACTTC. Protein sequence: CASSWDISSYEQYF. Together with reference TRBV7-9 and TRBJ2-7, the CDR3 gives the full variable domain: DTGVSQNPRHKITKRGQNVTFRCDPISEHNRLYWYRQTLGQGPEFLTYFQNEAQLEKSRLLSDRFSAERPKGSFSTLEIQRTEQGDSAMYLCASSWDISSYEQYFGPGTRLTVT.

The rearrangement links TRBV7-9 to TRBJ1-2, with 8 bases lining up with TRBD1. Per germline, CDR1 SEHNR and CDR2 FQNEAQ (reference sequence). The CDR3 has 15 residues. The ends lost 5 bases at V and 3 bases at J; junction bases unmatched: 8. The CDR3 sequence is CASSAPDREHYGYTF. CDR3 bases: TGTGCCAGCAGCGCCCCGGACAGGGAGCACTATGGCTACACCTTC.

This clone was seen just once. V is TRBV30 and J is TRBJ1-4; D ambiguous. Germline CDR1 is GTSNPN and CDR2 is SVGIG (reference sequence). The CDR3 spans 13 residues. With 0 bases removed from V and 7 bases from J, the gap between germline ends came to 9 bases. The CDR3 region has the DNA TGTGCCTGGAGTGTACGCGGAAGTGAAAAACTGTTTTTT. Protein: CAWSVRGSEKLFF.

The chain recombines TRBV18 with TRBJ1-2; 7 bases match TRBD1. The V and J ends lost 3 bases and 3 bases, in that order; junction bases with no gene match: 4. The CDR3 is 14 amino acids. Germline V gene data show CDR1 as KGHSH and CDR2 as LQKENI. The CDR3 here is CASSPTGTDYGYTF. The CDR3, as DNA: TGTGCCAGCTCACCTACCGGGACAGACTATGGCTACACCTTC.

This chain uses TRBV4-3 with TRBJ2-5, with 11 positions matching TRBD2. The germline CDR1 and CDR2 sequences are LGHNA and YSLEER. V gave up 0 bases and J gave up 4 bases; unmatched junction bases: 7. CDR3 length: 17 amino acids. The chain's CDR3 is CASSQDPLAGGRETQYF. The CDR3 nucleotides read TGCGCCAGCAGCCAAGATCCGCTAGCGGGAGGCCGAGAGACCCAGTACTTC.

The CDR3 bases are TGTGCCAGCAGTCTAGGGGGGGCAGCTTTCTTT. It specifies CASSLGGAAFF. The V call is TRBV28, the J call TRBJ1-1; maybe TRBD1 (6 bases). Trimming removed 5 bases at V and 10 bases at J, with 11 bases between. CDR3 size: 11 residues. Germline V gene data show CDR1 as MDHEN and CDR2 as SYDVKM.

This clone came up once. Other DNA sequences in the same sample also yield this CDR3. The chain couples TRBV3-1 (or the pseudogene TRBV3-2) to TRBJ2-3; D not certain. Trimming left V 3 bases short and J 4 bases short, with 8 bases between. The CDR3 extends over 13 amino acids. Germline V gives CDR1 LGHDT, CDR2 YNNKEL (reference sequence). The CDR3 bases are TGTGCCAGCAGCCAGAACTTGGCAGATACGCAGTATTTT. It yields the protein CASSQNLADTQYF.

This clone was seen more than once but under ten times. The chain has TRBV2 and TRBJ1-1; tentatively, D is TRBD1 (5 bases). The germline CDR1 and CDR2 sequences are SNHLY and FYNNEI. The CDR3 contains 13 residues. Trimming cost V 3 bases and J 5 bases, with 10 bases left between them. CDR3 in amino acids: CASSEQGWTEAFF. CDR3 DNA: TGTGCCAGCAGTGAGCAGGGATGGACTGAAGCTTTCTTT.

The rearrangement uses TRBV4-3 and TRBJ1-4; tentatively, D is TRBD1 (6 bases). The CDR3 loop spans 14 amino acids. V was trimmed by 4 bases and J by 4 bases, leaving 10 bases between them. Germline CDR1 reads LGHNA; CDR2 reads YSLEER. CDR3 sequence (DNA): TGCGCCAGCAGCCCAGGACAGCGTAATGAAAAACTGTTTTTT. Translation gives CASSPGQRNEKLFF.

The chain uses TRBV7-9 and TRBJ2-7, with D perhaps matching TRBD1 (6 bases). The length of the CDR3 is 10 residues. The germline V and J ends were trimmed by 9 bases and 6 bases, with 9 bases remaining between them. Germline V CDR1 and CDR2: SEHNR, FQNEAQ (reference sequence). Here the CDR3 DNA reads TGTGCCAGTTCAGGGGTCGAGCAGTACTTC. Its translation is CASSGVEQYF.

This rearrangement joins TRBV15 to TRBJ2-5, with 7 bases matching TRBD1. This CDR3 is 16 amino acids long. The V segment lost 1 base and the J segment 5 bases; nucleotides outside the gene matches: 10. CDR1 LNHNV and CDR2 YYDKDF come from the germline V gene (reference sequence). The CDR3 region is CATSRGGTAPRETQYF. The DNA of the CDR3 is TGTGCCACCAGCAGAGGGGGGACAGCCCCCCGGGAGACCCAGTACTTC.

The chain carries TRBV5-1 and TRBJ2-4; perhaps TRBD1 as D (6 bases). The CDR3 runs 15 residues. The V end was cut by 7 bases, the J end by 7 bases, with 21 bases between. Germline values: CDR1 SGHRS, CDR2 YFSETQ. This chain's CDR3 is CASGEDRGPGNIQYF. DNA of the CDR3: TGCGCCAGCGGCGAGGACAGAGGCCCCGGGAACATTCAGTACTTC.

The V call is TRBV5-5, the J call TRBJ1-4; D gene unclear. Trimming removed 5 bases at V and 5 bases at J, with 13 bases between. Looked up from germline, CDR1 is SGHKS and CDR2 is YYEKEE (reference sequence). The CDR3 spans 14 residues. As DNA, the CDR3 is TGTGCCAGCAGTCCAACCGAGCGAAATGAAAAACTGTTTTTT. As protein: CASSPTERNEKLFF.

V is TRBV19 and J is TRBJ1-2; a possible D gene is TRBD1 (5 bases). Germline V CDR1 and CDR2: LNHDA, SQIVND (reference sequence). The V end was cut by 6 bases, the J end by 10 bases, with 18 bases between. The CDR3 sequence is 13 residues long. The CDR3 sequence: CASSQGSTGVYTF. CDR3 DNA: TGTGCCAGTAGCCAGGGCAGCACGGGTGTCTACACCTTC.

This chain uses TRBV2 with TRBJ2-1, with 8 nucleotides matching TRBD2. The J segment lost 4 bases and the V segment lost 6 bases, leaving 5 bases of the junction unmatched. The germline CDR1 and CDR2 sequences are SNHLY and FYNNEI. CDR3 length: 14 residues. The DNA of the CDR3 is TGTGCCAGCAGGGGCGGGAGGCGGTACAATGAGCAGTTCTTC. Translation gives CASRGGRRYNEQFF.

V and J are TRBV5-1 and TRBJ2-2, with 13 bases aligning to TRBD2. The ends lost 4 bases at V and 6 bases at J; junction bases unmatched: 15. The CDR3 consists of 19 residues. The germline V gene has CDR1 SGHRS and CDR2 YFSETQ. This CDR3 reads CASSAPDSTSGRAAGELFF. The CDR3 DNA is TGCGCCAGCAGCGCACCGGATTCCACTAGCGGGAGGGCCGCCGGGGAGCTGTTTTTT. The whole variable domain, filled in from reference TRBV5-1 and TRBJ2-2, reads KAGVTQTPRYLIKTRGQQVTLSCSPISGHRSVSWYQQTPGQGLQFLFEYFSETQRNKGNFPGRFSGRQFSNSRSEMNVSTLELGDSALYLCASSAPDSTSGRAAGELFFGEGSRLTVL.

CDR3 in DNA: TGTGCCAGTAGTATAACAACAGGGGACTATGGCTACACCTTC. Protein product: CASSITTGDYGYTF. J is TRBJ1-2 and V is TRBV19, with 7 bases that match TRBD1. V was pared by 2 bases and J by 3 bases, with 3 bases of the junction left unmatched. From germline, CDR1 is LNHDA and CDR2 SQIVND (reference sequence). The CDR3 loop spans 14 amino acids.

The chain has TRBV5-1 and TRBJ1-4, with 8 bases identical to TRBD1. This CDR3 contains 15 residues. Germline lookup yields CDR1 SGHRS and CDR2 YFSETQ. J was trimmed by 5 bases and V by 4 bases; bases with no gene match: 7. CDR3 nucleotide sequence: TGCGCCAGCAGCACACAGGGGGTCCAGAATGAAAAACTGTTTTTT. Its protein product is CASSTQGVQNEKLFF.

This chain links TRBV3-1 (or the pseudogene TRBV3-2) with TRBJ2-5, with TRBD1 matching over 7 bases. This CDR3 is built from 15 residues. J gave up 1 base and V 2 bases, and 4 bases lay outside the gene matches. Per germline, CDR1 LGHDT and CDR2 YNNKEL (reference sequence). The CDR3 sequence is CASSQYRGLQETQYF. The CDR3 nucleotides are TGTGCCAGCAGCCAATACAGGGGTCTCCAAGAGACCCAGTACTTC.

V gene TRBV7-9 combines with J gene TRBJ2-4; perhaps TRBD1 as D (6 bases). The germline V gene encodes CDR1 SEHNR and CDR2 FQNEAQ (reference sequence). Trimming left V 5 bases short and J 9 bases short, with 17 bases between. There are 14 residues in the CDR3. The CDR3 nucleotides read TGTGCCAGCAGCGCGACACTCAGGGACACCATTCAGTACTTC. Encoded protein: CASSATLRDTIQYF.

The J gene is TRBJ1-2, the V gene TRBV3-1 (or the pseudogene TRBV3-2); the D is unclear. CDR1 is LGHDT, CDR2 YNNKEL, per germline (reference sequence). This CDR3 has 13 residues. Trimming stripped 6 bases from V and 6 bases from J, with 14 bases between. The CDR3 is CASRADFWHGYTF. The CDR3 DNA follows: TGTGCCAGCAGAGCGGACTTTTGGCATGGCTACACCTTC.